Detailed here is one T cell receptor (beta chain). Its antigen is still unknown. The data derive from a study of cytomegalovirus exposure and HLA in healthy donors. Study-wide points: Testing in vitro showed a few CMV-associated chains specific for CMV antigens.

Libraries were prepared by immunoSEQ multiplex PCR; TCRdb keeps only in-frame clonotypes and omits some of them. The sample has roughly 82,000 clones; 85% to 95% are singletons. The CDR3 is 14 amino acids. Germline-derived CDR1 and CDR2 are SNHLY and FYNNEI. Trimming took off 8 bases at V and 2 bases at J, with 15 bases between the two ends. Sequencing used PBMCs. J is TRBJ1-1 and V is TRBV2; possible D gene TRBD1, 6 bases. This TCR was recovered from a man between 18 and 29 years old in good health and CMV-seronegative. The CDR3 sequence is CASGAGTRNTEAFF. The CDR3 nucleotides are TGTGCCAGCGGGGCCGGGACAAGAAACACTGAAGCTTTCTTT.